What follows describes a single T cell receptor (beta chain). The CDR3 ends on some other residue instead of the conserved phenylalanine or tryptophan, so this is likely a read error. This record belongs to a study of Graves' ophthalmopathy and Graves' hyperthyroidism. The CDR3 is 18 residues long. The germline V and J ends were trimmed by 5 bases and 3 bases, with 25 bases remaining between them. Germline CDR1 SGHAT, CDR2 FQDESV (reference sequence). Ophthalmopathy donors' eye disease showed moderate-to-severe activity, CAS of at least 3, NOSPECS of at least 4 and duration under 3 months. Researchers took RNA transcripts and amplified TCR beta CDR3 regions from them. Following a first-round RT-PCR that used HTBI primers, a second-round multiplex PCR was carried out. TCRdb used MiXCR to reprocess the multiplex PCR reads, holding one entry per CDR3 protein. The sample has about 740,000 distinct CDR3 sequences, approximately 40% seen once.

The sequenced sample consisted of peripheral blood. This clonotype originated in an adult man with Graves' ophthalmopathy. The chain employs TRBV11-1 and TRBJ1-1, with a possible D match to TRBD1 (5 bases). In nucleotides, the CDR3 is TGTGCCAGCAGCGAGACCGGGACGCCAGGCGGAGGGGACACTGAAGCTTTCTCT. This encodes CASSETGTPGGGDTEAFS.